This TCR beta chain was obtained from a study of T cells in Graves' hyperthyroidism and ophthalmopathy. Study findings and constraints: Expanded thyroid clonotypes (above 0.001) were mostly also found in blood. Ophthalmopathy was predicted by the model a median of 6.5 months ahead of onset.

TCR beta CDR3 region amplification was performed from RNA transcripts. Researchers ran a first-round RT-PCR on the TCR CDR3 using the HTBI primer set. TCRdb re-called the multiplex PCR reads through MiXCR, storing one row per CDR3 protein. The top ten hold 7% to 10% of the sample, which has 750,000 to 900,000 distinct CDR3 sequences, around 39% seen once. A patient was excluded if there was uncontrolled infection, other autoimmune disease, pregnancy or lactation. This CDR3 contains 14 residues. The germline V gene has CDR1 ENHRY and CDR2 SYGVKD. With V trimmed by 5 bases and J by 0 bases, 3 bases remained unmatched. With respect to this clonotype: Antigen: not known.

The gene calls are TRBV10-3 and TRBJ1-1; 7 positions agree with TRBD1. The material sequenced was blood. The source of this sequence is a man younger than 30 with Graves' hyperthyroidism. CDR3 residues: CAISTGQLNTEAFF. The CDR3 coding sequence is TGTGCCATCAGTACGGGACAGCTGAACACTGAAGCTTTCTTT.